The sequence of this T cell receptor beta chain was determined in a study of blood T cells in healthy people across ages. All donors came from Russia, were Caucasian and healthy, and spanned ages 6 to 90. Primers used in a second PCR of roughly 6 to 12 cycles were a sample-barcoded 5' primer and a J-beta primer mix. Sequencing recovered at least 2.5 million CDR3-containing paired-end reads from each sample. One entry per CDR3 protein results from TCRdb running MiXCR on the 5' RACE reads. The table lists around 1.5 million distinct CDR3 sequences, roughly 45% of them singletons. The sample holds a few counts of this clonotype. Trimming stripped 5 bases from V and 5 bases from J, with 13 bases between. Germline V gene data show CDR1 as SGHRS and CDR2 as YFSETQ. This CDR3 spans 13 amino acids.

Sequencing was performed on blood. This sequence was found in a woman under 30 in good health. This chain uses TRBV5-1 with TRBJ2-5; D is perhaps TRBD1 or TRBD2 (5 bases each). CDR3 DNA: TGCGCCAGCAGAAAGGGACGTTTCGAGACCCAGTACTTC. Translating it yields CASRKGRFETQYF.